This paragraph covers one TCR beta chain sequence. This specimen belongs to a study of blood T cell repertoires in COVID-19. For the study at large: COVID-19 samples collected from the United States, Italy and Spain covered acute and convalescent phases.

This CDR3 comprises 15 residues. CDR1 and CDR2 from the germline V gene are KGHSH and LQKENI. Germline trimming cut 0 bases from V and 7 bases from J; bases unmatched to any gene: 5. TCRdb keeps only in-frame clones here, not all; method: immunoSEQ multiplex PCR. The data show more than 200,000 clones, 88% seen once. The sample comprised peripheral blood. The chain employs TRBV18 and TRBJ2-3, with 9 bases lining up with TRBD2. The source of this sequence is a woman in her twenties or thirties with COVID-19, enrolled during active disease. The CDR3 region is CASSPPSGSRYTQYF. The CDR3 region has the DNA TGTGCCAGCTCACCACCTAGCGGGAGTCGATATACGCAGTATTTT.